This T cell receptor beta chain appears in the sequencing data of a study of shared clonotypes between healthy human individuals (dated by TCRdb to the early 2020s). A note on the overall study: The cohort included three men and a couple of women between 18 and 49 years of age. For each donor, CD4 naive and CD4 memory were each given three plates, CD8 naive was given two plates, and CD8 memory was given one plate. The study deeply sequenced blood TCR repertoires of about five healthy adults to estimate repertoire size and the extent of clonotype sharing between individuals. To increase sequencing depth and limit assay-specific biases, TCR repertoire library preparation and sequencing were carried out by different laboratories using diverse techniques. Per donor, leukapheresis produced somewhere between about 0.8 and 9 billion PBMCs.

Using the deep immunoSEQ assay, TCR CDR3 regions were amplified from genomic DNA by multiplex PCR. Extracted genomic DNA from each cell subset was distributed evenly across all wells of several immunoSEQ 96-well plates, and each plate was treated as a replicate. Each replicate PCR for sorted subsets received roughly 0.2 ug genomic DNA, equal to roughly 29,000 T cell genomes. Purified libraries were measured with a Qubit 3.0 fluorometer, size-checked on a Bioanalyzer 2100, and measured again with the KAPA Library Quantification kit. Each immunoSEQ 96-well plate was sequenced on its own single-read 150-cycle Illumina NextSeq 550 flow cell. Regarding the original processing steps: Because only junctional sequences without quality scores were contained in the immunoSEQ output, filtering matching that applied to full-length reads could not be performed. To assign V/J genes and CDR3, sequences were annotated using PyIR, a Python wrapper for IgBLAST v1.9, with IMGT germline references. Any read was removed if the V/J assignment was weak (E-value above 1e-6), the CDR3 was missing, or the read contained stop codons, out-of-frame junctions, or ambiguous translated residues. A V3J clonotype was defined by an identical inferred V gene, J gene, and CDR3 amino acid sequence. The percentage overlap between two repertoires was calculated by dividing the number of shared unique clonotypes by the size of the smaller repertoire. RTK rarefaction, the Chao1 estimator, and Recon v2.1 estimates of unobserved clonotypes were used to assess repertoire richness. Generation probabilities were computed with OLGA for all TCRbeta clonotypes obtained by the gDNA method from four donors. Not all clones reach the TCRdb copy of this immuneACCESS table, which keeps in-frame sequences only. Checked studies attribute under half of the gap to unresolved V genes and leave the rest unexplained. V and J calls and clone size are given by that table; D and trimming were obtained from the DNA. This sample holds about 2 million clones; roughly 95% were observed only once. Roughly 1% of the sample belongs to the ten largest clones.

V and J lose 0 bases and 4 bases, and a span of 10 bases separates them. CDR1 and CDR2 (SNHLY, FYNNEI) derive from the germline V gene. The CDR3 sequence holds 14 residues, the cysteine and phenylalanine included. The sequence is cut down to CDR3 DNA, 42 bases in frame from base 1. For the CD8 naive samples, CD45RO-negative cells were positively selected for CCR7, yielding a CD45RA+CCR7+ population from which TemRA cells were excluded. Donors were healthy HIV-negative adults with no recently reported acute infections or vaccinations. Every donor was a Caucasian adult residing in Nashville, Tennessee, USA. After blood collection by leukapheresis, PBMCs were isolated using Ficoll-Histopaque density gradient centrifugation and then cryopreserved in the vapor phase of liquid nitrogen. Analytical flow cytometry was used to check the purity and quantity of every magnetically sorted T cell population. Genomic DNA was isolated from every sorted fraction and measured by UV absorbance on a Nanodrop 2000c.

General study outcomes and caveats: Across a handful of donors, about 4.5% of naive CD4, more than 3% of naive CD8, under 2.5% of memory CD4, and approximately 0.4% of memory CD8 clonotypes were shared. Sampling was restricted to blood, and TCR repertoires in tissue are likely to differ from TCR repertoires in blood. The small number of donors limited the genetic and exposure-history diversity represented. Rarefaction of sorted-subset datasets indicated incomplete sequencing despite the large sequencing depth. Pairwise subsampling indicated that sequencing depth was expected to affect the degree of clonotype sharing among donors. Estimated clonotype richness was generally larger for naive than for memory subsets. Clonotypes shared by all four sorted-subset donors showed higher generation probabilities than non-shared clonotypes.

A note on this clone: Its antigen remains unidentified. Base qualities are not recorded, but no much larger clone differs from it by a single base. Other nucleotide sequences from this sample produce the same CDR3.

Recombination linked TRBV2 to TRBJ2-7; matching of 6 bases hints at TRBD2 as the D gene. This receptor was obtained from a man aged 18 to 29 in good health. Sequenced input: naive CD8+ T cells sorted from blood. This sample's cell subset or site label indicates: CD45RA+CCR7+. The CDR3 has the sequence CASSEAGGIYEQYF. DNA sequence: TGTGCCAGCAGTGAAGCGGGAGGTATTTACGAGCAGTACTTC.